This entry is about one T cell receptor beta chain. No cognate antigen has been identified for it. No base-level quality is on record; no much larger clone is a single base apart. This entry comes from a study of blood T cell repertoires in COVID-19 (dated by TCRdb to the early 2020s). Turning to the overall study: Samples from collaborators originated in the United States, Italy and Spain and spanned both the acute and convalescent phases of COVID-19. The material from the prospective study consisted of cDNA or gDNA derived from T cells, B-cell-depleted T cells, or PBMCs. Sample metadata almost always included a de-identified subject ID, COVID-19 status, age in years and sex. Subjects who had been exposed to COVID-19, were actively infected with it, or had recovered from it provided the deeply sampled blood TCRbeta repertoires that made up the dataset. Samples came from the ongoing ImmuneRACE study (first 160 participants) plus 1,254 subjects from 6 global collaborators. Where HLA class I and class II types were available, the types were taken from metadata supplied by the sample provider, not from assay-based typing. The repertoires were released in a freely available public database intended as a resource for research on the immune response to SARS-CoV-2. Broader findings and caveats from the paper: How much clinical and demographic metadata was included differed by source and by participant, and the metadata was provided uncurated.

CDR1 and CDR2 are read off the germline V gene as SGHRS and YFSETQ. The CDR3 runs 15 amino acids, cysteine and phenylalanine included. This entry keeps only the CDR3 DNA: 45 bases, framed from base 1. The junction shows trimming of 0 bases on V and 8 bases on J, plus 15 bases between the germline ends. TCRbeta CDR3 regions were amplified from genomic DNA by means of the immunoSEQ Assay, a bias-controlled multiplex PCR. Per the original workflow: The number of nucleated cells in each sample was estimated by amplification of reference gene primers within the assay. Sequence reads were collapsed and filtered to measure the absolute abundance of every unique TCRbeta CDR3 rearrangement. For each sample, productive Simpson clonality was calculated as the square root of Simpson's diversity index over productive rearrangements. The immuneACCESS repertoire file appears here via TCRdb, limited to in-frame rearrangements. These files lack a portion of the clones; in checked studies, under half of the deficit traces to unresolved V genes, and the cause of the others is not known. D and trimming come from the DNA, and the V and J calls and clone size come from that table. This sample holds hundreds of thousands of clones; about 83% were observed only once. The ten most abundant clones make up 7.4% of the sample.

Collaborating institutions collected whole blood in K2EDTA tubes following their own protocols. Collaborator samples were shipped for TCRbeta analysis as frozen whole blood, isolated PBMCs, or DNA extracted from either sample type. The sample taken for sequencing was peripheral blood. The rearrangement joined TRBV5-1 to TRBJ2-1, with TRBD2 as a weak D call on 5 bases. The sequence was obtained from a woman between 45 and 65 years old with acute or convalescent COVID-19. The nucleotides are TGCGCCAGCAGCTTGGAGCAGGCAAGAGGGCATGAGCAGTTCTTC. Its product reads: CASSLEQARGHEQFF.